This T cell receptor (beta chain) emerged from a study of blood T cell repertoires in COVID-19. Looking at the study overall: Italy, Spain and the United States were the sources of the convalescent and acute COVID-19 samples.

Measured with immunoSEQ multiplex PCR; TCRdb has only the in-frame clones, and not every one. This sample has roughly 360,000 clones; around 87% occur once, and the top ten carry 1% to 1.5%. Those who participated ranged in age from about 18 to 89 years and resided in about two dozen US areas. Cohort allocation depended upon clinical history that participants reported. Among Cohort 3 donors, those recovered had two negative PCRs, clearance, or symptom resolution. Germline loops: CDR1 SQVTM, CDR2 ANQGSEA. This CDR3 is 15 amino acids long. Trimming left V 4 bases short and J 0 bases short, with 12 bases between.

The receptor was isolated from a man aged 25-45 years who had recovered from COVID-19. What was sequenced was PBMCs or T cells enriched from blood (not recorded which). This rearrangement joins TRBV29-1 to TRBJ1-4; tentative D call: TRBD1 (5 bases). Here the CDR3 reads CSVGQGYATNEKLFF. The CDR3 DNA sequence: TGCAGCGTTGGGCAGGGCTATGCAACTAATGAAAAACTGTTTTTT.